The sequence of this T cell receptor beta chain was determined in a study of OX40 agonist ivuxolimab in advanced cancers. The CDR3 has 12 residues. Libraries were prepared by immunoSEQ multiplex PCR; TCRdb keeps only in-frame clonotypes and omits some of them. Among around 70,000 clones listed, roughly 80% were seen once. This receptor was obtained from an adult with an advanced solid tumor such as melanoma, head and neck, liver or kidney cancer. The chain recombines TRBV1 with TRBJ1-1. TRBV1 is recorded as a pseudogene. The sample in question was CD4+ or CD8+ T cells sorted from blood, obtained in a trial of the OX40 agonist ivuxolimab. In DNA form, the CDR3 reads TGCACCAGCAGCCAATCTGACACTGAAGCTTTCTTT. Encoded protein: CTSSQSDTEAFF.